A single sample gave rise to the 25 T cell receptor beta chains below, sequenced in a study of regulatory T cells in long-lasting Graves disease. Time point noted: newly diagnosed GD, antithyroid drugs for less than 3 months. The TCR library was made from RNA that had been extracted from PBMCs in TRIzol. HTBI primers from iRepertoire and Arm-PCR of CDR3 regions yielded the TCR beta libraries. TCRdb reprocessed the multiplex PCR reads with MiXCR, giving one entry per CDR3 protein. The sample has some 490,000 distinct CDR3 sequences; 12% are singletons. The sample also formed part of further work on T cells in Graves' hyperthyroidism and ophthalmopathy.

Sequencing was performed on peripheral blood mononuclear cells (PBMCs), taken at new diagnosis, from a patient treated with antithyroid drugs. The receptors derive from a woman in her twenties or thirties with Graves disease.

This clonotype was seen repeatedly, ten times or more. This chain connects TRBV7-3 to TRBJ2-5; D not certain. Between the trimmed V and J ends, which lost 4 bases and 0 bases, there was a span of 15 bases. Germline CDR1 and CDR2: SGHTA and FQGTGA. The CDR3 has 16 residues. The CDR3 coding sequence is TGTGCCAGCAGCTCCCTTTCGGGCCCGTACCAAGAGACCCAGTACTTC. Its protein product is CASSSLSGPYQETQYF.

This clonotype has ten or more counts. The chain has TRBV20-1 and TRBJ1-2; D not resolved. Germline V gene data show CDR1 as DFQATT and CDR2 as SNEGSKA (reference sequence). V lost 2 bases to trimming and J lost 7 bases, with 17 bases between them. CDR3 length: 14 residues. The CDR3 loop reads CSARSGRFGGGYTF. For the CDR3, the DNA is TGCAGTGCTAGATCCGGACGATTTGGTGGTGGCTACACCTTC.

This clonotype was seen only once. The CDR3 ends on some other residue instead of the conserved phenylalanine or tryptophan, so this is likely a read error. This rearrangement joins TRBV7-9 to TRBJ2-7; 7 bases are a match to TRBD1. The V and J ends lost 5 bases and 4 bases, in that order; junction bases with no gene match: 5. The germline CDR1 and CDR2 sequences are SEHNR and FQNEAQ (reference sequence). CDR3 length: 13 amino acids. This chain's CDR3 is CASSTSGGYEQYS. The CDR3 nucleotides read TGTGCCAGCAGCACTTCAGGGGGTTACGAGCAGTACTCC.

The chain recombines TRBV5-6 with TRBJ1-2; TRBD1 aligns across 8 bases. CDR1 and CDR2 (germline): SGHDT, YYEEEE. Germline trimming cut 0 bases from V and 7 bases from J; bases unmatched to any gene: 2. The CDR3 has 13 amino acids. The CDR3 DNA is TGTGCCAGCAGCTTGGAGACAGGGGTTGGCTACACCTTC. Protein product: CASSLETGVGYTF.

This clonotype was observed many times. This chain connects TRBV7-9 to TRBJ1-1, with TRBD1 as a possible D gene (6 bases). Trimming shortened V by 6 bases and J by 4 bases, and 18 bases separated the two germline ends. CDR1 is SEHNR, CDR2 FQNEAQ, per germline (reference sequence). The CDR3 consists of 15 residues. This CDR3 reads CASSLAWQGSTEAFF. Here the CDR3 DNA reads TGTGCCAGCAGTCTAGCGTGGCAGGGGTCCACTGAAGCTTTCTTT.

This clonotype came up a few times. The rearrangement uses TRBV28 and TRBJ2-7; 7 bases are a match to TRBD1. V lost 3 bases, J lost 2 bases, and 13 bases stayed unmatched. This CDR3 is built from 17 residues. Germline lookup yields CDR1 MDHEN and CDR2 SYDVKM. CDR3 nucleotides: TGTGCCAGCAGTTTGAATCCAGGGGGTGATTTTACCTACGAGCAGTACTTC. Its translation: CASSLNPGGDFTYEQYF.

This chain uses TRBV4-2 with TRBJ2-3; tentatively, D is TRBD1 (6 bases). The germline V and J ends were trimmed by 5 bases and 1 base, with 19 bases remaining between them. The length of the CDR3 is 17 residues. Germline CDR1 reads LGHNA; CDR2 reads YNFKEQ. CDR3 region: CASSSRVRGFRTDTQYF. The CDR3 coding sequence is TGTGCCAGCAGCTCCCGGGTGAGGGGGTTCCGCACAGATACGCAGTATTTT.

The chain combines TRBV12-3 or TRBV12-4 with TRBJ2-5, with D possibly matching TRBD2 (5 bases). The CDR3 runs 17 residues. V dropped 0 bases and J dropped 4 bases, with 18 bases sitting between them. Here the CDR3 reads CASSLALSAEGIETQYF. CDR3 in DNA: TGTGCCAGCAGTTTAGCTCTTAGCGCCGAAGGAATAGAGACCCAGTACTTC.

Many counts were recorded for this clonotype. This chain links TRBV11-2 with TRBJ2-5; TRBD2 matches at 9 bases. V lost 5 bases to trimming and J lost 4 bases; unmatched junction nucleotides: 11. The CDR3 is 16 amino acids. The germline CDR1 and CDR2 sequences are SGHAT and FQNNGV. CDR3 in amino acids: CASSPRVAGELETQYF. CDR3 in DNA: TGTGCCAGCAGCCCCCGGGTAGCGGGAGAATTAGAGACCCAGTACTTC.

This clonotype was picked up many times. This rearrangement joins TRBV7-2 to TRBJ2-6; 9 bases match TRBD1. CDR1 SGHTA and CDR2 FQGNSA come from the germline V gene. J was trimmed by 0 bases and V by 3 bases; bases with no gene match: 6. The CDR3 spans 18 residues. The CDR3: CASSFPGTGTSGANVLTF. CDR3 in DNA: TGTGCCAGCAGCTTCCCCGGGACAGGGACCTCTGGGGCCAACGTCCTGACTTTC.

The chain carries TRBV19 and TRBJ2-7; D may be TRBD1 (5 bases). The CDR3 is 12 residues long. Germline assignment: CDR1 LNHDA and CDR2 SQIVND (reference sequence). Trimming took 5 bases from V and 1 from J, leaving 6 bases between them. In DNA, the CDR3 is TGTGCCAGTAGTGGGGCTTCCTACGAGCAGTACTTC. Its protein product is CASSGASYEQYF.

This clonotype was found many times. The rearrangement links TRBV14 to TRBJ1-5; D possibly corresponds to TRBD1 (6 bases). The germline V and J ends were trimmed by 4 bases and 9 bases, with 13 bases remaining between them. The CDR3 totals 13 residues. CDR1 is SGHDN and CDR2 is FVKESK in the germline V gene. This CDR3 is CASSRTAFGPQHF. The DNA of the CDR3 is TGTGCCAGCAGCCGGACAGCCTTTGGGCCCCAGCATTTT.

In its sample, this clonotype was seen many times. The chain links TRBV7-9 to TRBJ2-2; 10 bases map to TRBD2. The ends lost 4 bases at V and 0 bases at J; junction bases unmatched: 2. Germline V gene lookup returns CDR1 SEHNR and CDR2 FQNEAQ (reference sequence). The CDR3 covers 16 residues. In nucleotides, the CDR3 is TGTGCCAGCAGCTCTAGCGGGAGAACGAACACCGGGGAGCTGTTTTTT. Translation gives CASSSSGRTNTGELFF.

This clonotype was counted a few times. Since a much larger clone is just one base distant, this may be a read error. The chain carries TRBV6-5 and TRBJ2-3; 7 positions agree with TRBD1. Germline V gene sequence: CDR1 MNHEY, CDR2 SVGAGI. V dropped 4 bases and J dropped 1; count of bases not matched to a gene: 5. This CDR3 spans 15 amino acids. The CDR3 sequence is CASSSQGVGTDTQYF. CDR3 sequence (DNA): TGTGCCAGCAGTTCCCAGGGGGTAGGCACAGATACGCAGTATTTT.

This clonotype was recorded a few times. This chain uses TRBV29-1 with TRBJ1-2, with TRBD1 matching 9 bases. The J segment lost 7 bases and the V segment lost 6 bases, leaving 12 bases of the junction unmatched. The germline V gene encodes CDR1 SQVTM and CDR2 ANQGSEA. This CDR3 is 14 amino acids long. CDR3 coding DNA: TGCAGCGTGGAGGGGGACAGGGTAGACGGTGGCTACACCTTC. Residues: CSVEGDRVDGGYTF.

The sample holds many counts of this clonotype. This chain connects TRBV2 to TRBJ1-5, with TRBD1 as a possible D gene (5 bases). Trimming removed 4 bases from V and 4 bases from J, with 11 bases in between. Germline V CDR1 and CDR2: SNHLY, FYNNEI. The CDR3 is made up of 14 amino acids. For the CDR3, the DNA is TGTGCCAGCAGTGGGGTGGCAGGGAATCAGCCCCAGCATTTT. Protein sequence: CASSGVAGNQPQHF.

This clonotype was recorded many times. The chain uses TRBV28 and TRBJ2-7; 8 bases map to TRBD1. The CDR3 is 15 residues long. Germline CDR1 MDHEN, CDR2 SYDVKM. Germline trimming cut 4 bases from V and 2 bases from J; bases unmatched to any gene: 7. The CDR3 DNA sequence: TGTGCCAGCAGTTCAGGGGGCCTGAAAGCCTACGAGCAGTACTTC. Translating gives CASSSGGLKAYEQYF.

In its sample, this clonotype was seen many times. A read error may account for a junction end that differs from germline. The rearrangement uses TRBV12-3 or TRBV12-4 and TRBJ2-1; unclear D gene. The CDR3 length is 11 residues. CDR3 region: CVSSLVNEQFF. The DNA of the CDR3 is TGTGTCAGCAGTTTAGTGAATGAGCAGTTCTTC.

This chain joins TRBV24-1 and TRBJ2-3; tentative D call: TRBD2 (6 bases). The CDR3 is made up of 15 amino acids. Deletions cut 5 bases from V and 5 bases from J, with 16 bases between. Per germline, CDR1 KGHDR and CDR2 SFDVKD. The CDR3 is CATSASPGEEDTQYF. CDR3 nucleotide sequence: TGTGCCACCAGTGCGTCCCCGGGAGAGGAAGATACGCAGTATTTT.

The V call is TRBV4-2, the J call TRBJ2-1, with D perhaps matching TRBD1 (5 bases). Germline V lookup: CDR1 LGHNA, CDR2 YNFKEQ. The CDR3 extends over 12 amino acids. Trimming stripped 3 bases from V and 5 bases from J, with 5 bases between. This CDR3 is CASSHRDNEQFF. The CDR3 bases are TGTGCCAGCAGCCACAGGGACAATGAGCAGTTCTTC.

The chain combines TRBV5-4 with TRBJ1-6; D may be TRBD1 (6 bases). Germline V gene sequence: CDR1 SGHNT, CDR2 YYREEE (reference sequence). This CDR3 has 15 amino acids. V was clipped by 0 bases and J by 9 bases, with 13 bases between them. CDR3 DNA: TGTGCCAGCAGCTTGGGTCCGGGACAAGTTTCACCCCTCCACTTT. Translation: CASSLGPGQVSPLHF. Filled out from reference TRBV5-4 and TRBJ1-6, the complete variable domain reads ETGVTQSPTHLIKTRGQQVTLRCSSQSGHNTVSWYQQALGQGPQFIFQYYREEENGRGNFPPRFSGLQFPNYSSELNVNALELDDSALYLCASSLGPGQVSPLHFGNGTRLTVT.

The chain uses TRBV11-3 and TRBJ2-5; 13 nucleotides agree with TRBD2. CDR3 length: 14 residues. Germline V lookup: CDR1 SGHNT, CDR2 YENEEA. V trimming: 5 bases; J trimming: 6 bases; junction bases outside the gene matches: 3. The CDR3 loop is CASSPGTSGKTQYF. Written as DNA, the CDR3 is TGTGCCAGCAGCCCCGGGACTAGCGGGAAGACCCAGTACTTC.

At least ten counts were recorded for this clonotype. The gene calls are TRBV2 and TRBJ1-1; D gene uncertain. V was shortened by 1 base and J by 3 bases, with 12 bases between the two germline ends. Germline loops: CDR1 SNHLY, CDR2 FYNNEI. CDR3 length: 15 amino acids. For the CDR3, the DNA is TGTGCCAGCAGTGAAGGTTCGGGGTTTGACACTGAAGCTTTCTTT. Residues: CASSEGSGFDTEAFF. Filled out from reference TRBV2 and TRBJ1-1, the complete variable domain reads EPEVTQTPSHQVTQMGQEVILRCVPISNHLYFYWYRQILGQKVEFLVSFYNNEISEKSEIFDDQFSVERPDGSNFTLKIRSTKLEDSAMYFCASSEGSGFDTEAFFGQGTRLTVV.

Many counts were recorded for this clonotype. The chain uses TRBV11-2 and TRBJ2-2, with 9 bases lining up with TRBD1. CDR1 and CDR2 (germline): SGHAT, FQNNGV. V was clipped by 5 bases and J by 8 bases; unmatched bases: 6. The CDR3 length is 14 residues. The DNA for the CDR3 is TGTGCCAGCAGCCGGGACAGGGATTCGGGGGAGCTGTTTTTT. Translating it yields CASSRDRDSGELFF. Variable domain in full (rest from reference TRBV11-2 and TRBJ2-2): EAGVAQSPRYKIIEKRQSVAFWCNPISGHATLYWYQQILGQGPKLLIQFQNNGVVDDSQLPKDRFSAERLKGVDSTLKIQPAKLEDSAVYLCASSRDRDSGELFFGEGSRLTVL.

This clonotype was counted ten times or more. This chain connects TRBV19 to TRBJ1-2; 7 bases match TRBD1. Germline CDR1 is LNHDA and CDR2 is SQIVND (reference sequence). The CDR3 consists of 13 residues. Losses at the gene ends were 5 bases for V and 6 bases for J; bases not matched to a gene: 6. CDR3 DNA: TGTGCCAGTAGTTACGGGGGACAGAATGGCTACACCTTC. Translated: CASSYGGQNGYTF.